This TCR beta chain was profiled in a study of cytomegalovirus exposure and HLA in healthy donors. General study results and limits: Despite most TCR sequences being rare, some public TCRs occurred in many donors. The records held CMV serostatus as the only immune exposure information. Researchers catalogued roughly 170 TCR beta chains as cytomegalovirus-associated.

To note about this clone: The target antigen is unknown.

Germline V gene lookup returns CDR1 LNHDA and CDR2 SQIVND (reference sequence). With 4 bases clipped from V and 11 bases from J, the junction kept 9 bases outside the gene matches. The CDR3 sequence is 13 residues long. Though nominally healthy at sampling, donors likely had unrecorded immune exposures. PCR employed 60 Vbeta and 13 Jbeta primers. Here immunoSEQ multiplex PCR was the method, and the copy in TCRdb shows in-frame clones only, minus some. The sample records under 200,000 clones, around 80% being singletons. The clonotype was recovered from a female donor in good health and CMV-seronegative. The J gene is TRBJ1-1, the V gene TRBV19, with 8 bases that match TRBD1. Material for sequencing was PBMCs. Here the CDR3 reads CASSTLDREMAFF. CDR3 in DNA: TGTGCCAGTAGTACATTGGACAGGGAGATGGCTTTCTTT.